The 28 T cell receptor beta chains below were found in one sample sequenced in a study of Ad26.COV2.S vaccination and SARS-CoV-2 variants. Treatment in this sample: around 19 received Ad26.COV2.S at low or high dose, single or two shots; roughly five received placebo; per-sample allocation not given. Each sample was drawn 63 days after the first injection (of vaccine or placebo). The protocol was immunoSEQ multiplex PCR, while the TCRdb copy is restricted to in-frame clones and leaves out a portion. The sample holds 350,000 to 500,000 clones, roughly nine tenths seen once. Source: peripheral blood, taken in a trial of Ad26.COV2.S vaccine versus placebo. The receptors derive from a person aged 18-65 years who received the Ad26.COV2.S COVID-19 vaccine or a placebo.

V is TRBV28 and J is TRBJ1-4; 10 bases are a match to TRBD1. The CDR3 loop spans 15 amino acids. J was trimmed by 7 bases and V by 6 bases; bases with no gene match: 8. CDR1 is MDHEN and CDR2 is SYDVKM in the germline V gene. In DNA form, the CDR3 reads TGTGCCAGCAGATTCTCCGGGACAGGGGCTGAAAAACTGTTTTTT. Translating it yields CASRFSGTGAEKLFF.

This CDR3 reads CASSISNLNGYTF. The CDR3 DNA is TGTGCCAGTAGTATAAGTAATCTAAATGGCTACACCTTC. The chain recombines TRBV19 with TRBJ1-2; D unresolved. The germline V gene encodes CDR1 LNHDA and CDR2 SQIVND (reference sequence). Deletions cut 2 bases from V and 6 bases from J, with 10 bases between. This CDR3 comprises 13 residues.

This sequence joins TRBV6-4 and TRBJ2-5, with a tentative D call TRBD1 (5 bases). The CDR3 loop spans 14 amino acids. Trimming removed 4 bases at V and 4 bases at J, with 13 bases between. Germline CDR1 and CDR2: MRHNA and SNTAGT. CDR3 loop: CASSGRQTPETQYF. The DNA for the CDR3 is TGTGCCAGCAGTGGGCGACAGACCCCAGAGACCCAGTACTTC.

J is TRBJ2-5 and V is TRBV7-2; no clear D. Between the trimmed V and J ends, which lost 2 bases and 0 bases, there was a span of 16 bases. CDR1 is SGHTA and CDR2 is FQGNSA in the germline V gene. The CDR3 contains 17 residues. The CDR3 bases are TGTGCCAGCAGCTTATTGTCGGGCAGTGGGTACCAAGAGACCCAGTACTTC. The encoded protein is CASSLLSGSGYQETQYF.

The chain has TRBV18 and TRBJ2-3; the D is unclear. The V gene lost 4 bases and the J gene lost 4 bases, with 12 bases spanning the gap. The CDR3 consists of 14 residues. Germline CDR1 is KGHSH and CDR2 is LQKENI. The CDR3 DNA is TGTGCCAGCTCACGATCAGCCTCTCCAGATACGCAGTATTTT. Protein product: CASSRSASPDTQYF.

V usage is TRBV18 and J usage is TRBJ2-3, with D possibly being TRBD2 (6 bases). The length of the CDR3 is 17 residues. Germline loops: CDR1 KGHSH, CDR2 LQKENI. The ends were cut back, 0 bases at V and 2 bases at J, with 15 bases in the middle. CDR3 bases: TGTGCCAGCTCACCACCTCGGGGGTCTACTTTCACAGATACGCAGTATTTT. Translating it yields CASSPPRGSTFTDTQYF.

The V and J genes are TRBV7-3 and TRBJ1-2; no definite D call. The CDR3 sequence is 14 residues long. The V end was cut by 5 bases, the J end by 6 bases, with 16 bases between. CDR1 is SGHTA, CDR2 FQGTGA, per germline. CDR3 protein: CASSSSRDGNGYTF. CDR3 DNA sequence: TGTGCCAGCAGCAGCTCAAGGGATGGAAATGGCTACACCTTC. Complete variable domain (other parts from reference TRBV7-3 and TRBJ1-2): GAGVSQTPSNKVTEKGKYVELRCDPISGHTALYWYRQSLGQGPEFLIYFQGTGAADDSGLPNDRFFAVRPEGSVSTLKIQRTERGDSAVYLCASSSSRDGNGYTFGSGTRLTVV.

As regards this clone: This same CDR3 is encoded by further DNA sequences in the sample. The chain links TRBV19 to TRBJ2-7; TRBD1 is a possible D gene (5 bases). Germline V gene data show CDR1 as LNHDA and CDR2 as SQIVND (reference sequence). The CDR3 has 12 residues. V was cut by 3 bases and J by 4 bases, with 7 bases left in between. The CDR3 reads CASSIQGYEQYF. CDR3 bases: TGTGCCAGTAGTATTCAGGGATACGAGCAGTACTTC.

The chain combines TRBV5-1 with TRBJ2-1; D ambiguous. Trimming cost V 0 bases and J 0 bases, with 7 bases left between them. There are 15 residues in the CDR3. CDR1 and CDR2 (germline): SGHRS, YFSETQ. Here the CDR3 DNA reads TGCGCCAGCAGCTTGGGAGACATCTCCTACAATGAGCAGTTCTTC. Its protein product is CASSLGDISYNEQFF.

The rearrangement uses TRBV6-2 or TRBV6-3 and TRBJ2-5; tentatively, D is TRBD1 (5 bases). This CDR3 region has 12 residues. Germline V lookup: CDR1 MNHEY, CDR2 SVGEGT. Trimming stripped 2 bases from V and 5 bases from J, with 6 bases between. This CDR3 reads CASSYGAETQYF. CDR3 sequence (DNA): TGTGCCAGCAGTTACGGGGCGGAGACCCAGTACTTC.

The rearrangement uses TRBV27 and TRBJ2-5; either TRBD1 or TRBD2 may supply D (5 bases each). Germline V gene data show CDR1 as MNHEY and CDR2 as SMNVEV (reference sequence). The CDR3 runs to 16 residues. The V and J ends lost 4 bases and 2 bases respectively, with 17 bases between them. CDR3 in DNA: TGTGCCAGCAGTTCCTATCCCCGGGACGGGCAAGAGACCCAGTACTTC. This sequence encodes CASSSYPRDGQETQYF.

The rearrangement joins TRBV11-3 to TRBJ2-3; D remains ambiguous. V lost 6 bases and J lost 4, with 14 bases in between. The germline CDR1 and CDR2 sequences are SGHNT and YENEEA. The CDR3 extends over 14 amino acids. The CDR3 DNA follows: TGTGCCAGCAGACCTAACAGCGAAGCAGATACGCAGTATTTT. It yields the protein CASRPNSEADTQYF.

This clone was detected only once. In nucleotides, the CDR3 is TGTGCCAGCGCAATTTTTGGGGGCCGGGAGACCCAGTACTTC. It specifies CASAIFGGRETQYF. The V call is TRBV3-1 (or the pseudogene TRBV3-2), the J call TRBJ2-5, with a weak D call TRBD1 (6 bases). Trimming stripped 8 bases from V and 5 bases from J, with 18 bases between. The CDR3 is 14 residues long. Germline V lookup: CDR1 LGHDT, CDR2 YNNKEL (reference sequence).

The CDR3 protein is CAIGGLAKETQYF. The CDR3 coding sequence is TGTGCCATTGGTGGACTAGCCAAAGAGACCCAGTACTTC. The gene calls are TRBV10-3 and TRBJ2-5; 8 bases line up with TRBD2. The CDR3 spans 13 residues. CDR1 and CDR2 (germline): ENHRY, SYGVKD. With V trimmed by 9 bases and J by 3 bases, 6 bases remained unmatched.

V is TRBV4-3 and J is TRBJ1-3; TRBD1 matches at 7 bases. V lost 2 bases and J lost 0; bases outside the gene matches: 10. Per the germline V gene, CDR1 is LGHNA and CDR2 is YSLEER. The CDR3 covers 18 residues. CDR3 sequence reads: CASSQSAGGTSSGNTIYF. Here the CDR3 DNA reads TGCGCCAGCAGCCAATCAGCAGGGGGAACAAGCTCTGGAAACACCATATATTTT.

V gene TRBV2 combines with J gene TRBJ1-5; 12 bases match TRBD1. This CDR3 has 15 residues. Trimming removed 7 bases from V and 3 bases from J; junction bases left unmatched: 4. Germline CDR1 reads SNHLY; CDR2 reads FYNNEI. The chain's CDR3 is CASKGQGAVNQPQHF. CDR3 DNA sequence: TGTGCCAGCAAGGGACAGGGGGCTGTCAATCAGCCCCAGCATTTT.

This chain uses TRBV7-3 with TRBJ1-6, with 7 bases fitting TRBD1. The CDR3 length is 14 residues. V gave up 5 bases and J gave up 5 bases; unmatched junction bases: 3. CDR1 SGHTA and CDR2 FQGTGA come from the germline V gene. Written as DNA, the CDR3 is TGTGCCAGCAGCACACAGGGGAATAATTCACCCCTCCACTTT. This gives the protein CASSTQGNNSPLHF.

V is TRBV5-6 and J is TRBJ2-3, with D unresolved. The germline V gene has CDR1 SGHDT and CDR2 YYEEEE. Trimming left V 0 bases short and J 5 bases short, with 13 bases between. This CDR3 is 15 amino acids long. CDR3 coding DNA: TGTGCCAGCAGCTTGGAGATGGGATGGGGAGATACGCAGTATTTT. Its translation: CASSLEMGWGDTQYF.

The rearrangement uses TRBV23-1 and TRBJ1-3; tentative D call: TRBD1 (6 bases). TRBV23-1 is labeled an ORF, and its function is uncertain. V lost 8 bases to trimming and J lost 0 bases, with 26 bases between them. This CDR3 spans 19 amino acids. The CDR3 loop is CASGAPSDSLNNSGNTIYF. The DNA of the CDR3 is TGCGCCAGCGGAGCCCCGTCGGACAGCCTCAATAACTCTGGAAACACCATATATTTT.

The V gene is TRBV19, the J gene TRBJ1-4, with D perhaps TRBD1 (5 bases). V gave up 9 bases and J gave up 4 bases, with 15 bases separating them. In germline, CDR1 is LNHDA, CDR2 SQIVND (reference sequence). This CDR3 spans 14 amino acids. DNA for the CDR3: TGTGCCAGCAATCCGGGACTGATTAATGAAAAACTGTTTTTT. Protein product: CASNPGLINEKLFF.

The CDR3 loop is CASSLGGITNQETQYF. CDR3 nucleotide sequence: TGTGCCAGCAGCTTAGGGGGGATTACCAACCAAGAGACCCAGTACTTC. The gene calls are TRBV11-3 and TRBJ2-5, with D possibly being TRBD1 or TRBD2 (5 bases each). In germline, CDR1 is SGHNT, CDR2 YENEEA. This CDR3 comprises 16 residues. Trimming took off 1 base at V and 0 bases at J, with 12 bases between the two ends.

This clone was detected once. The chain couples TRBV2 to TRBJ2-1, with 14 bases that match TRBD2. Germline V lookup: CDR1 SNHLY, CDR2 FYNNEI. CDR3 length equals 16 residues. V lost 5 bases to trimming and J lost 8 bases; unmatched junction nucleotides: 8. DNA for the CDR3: TGTGCCAGCAGTATCTCCGGGACTAGCGGGAGCTATGAGCAGTTCTTC. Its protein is CASSISGTSGSYEQFF.

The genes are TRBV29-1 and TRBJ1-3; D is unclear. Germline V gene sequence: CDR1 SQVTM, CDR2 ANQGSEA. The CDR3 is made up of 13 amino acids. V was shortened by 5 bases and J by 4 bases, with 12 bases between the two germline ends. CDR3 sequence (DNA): TGCAGCGTTCTGGAGGGTGCCGGAAACACCATATATTTT. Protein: CSVLEGAGNTIYF. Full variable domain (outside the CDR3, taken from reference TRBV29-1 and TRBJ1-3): SAVISQKPSRDICQRGTSLTIQCQVDSQVTMMFWYRQQPGQSLTLIATANQGSEATYESGFVIDKFPISRPNLTFSTLTVSNMSPEDSSIYLCSVLEGAGNTIYFGEGSWLTVV.

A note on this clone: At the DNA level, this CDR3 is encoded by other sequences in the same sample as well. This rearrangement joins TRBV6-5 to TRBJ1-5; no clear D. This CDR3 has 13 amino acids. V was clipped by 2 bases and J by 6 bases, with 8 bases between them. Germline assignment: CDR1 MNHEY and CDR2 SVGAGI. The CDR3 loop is CASSYGGGQPQHF. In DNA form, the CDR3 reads TGTGCCAGCAGTTACGGCGGTGGTCAGCCCCAGCATTTT.

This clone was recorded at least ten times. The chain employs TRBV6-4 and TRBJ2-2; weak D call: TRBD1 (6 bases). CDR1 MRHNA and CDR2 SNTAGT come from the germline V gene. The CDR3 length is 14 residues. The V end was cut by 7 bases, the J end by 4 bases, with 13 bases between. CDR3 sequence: CASTTGPGTGELFF. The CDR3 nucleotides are TGTGCCAGCACGACAGGACCGGGCACCGGGGAGCTGTTTTTT.

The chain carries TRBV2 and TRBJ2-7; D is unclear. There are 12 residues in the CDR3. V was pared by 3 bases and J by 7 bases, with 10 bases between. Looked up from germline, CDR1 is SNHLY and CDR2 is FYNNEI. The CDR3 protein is CASSEDPPEQYV. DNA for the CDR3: TGTGCCAGCAGTGAGGACCCACCGGAGCAGTACGTC.

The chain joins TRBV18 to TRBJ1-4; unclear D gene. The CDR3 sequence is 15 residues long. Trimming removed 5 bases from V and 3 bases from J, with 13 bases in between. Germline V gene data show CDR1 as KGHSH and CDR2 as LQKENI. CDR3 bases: TGTGCCAGCTCATATTCGACGGGCCCTAATGAAAAACTGTTTTTT. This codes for CASSYSTGPNEKLFF.

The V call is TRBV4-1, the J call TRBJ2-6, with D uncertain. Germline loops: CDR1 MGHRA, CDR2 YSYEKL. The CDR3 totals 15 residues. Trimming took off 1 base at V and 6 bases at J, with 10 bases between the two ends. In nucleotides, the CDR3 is TGCGCCAGCAGCCAAGGTCTGCTAGTGGCCAACGTCCTGACTTTC. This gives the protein CASSQGLLVANVLTF.